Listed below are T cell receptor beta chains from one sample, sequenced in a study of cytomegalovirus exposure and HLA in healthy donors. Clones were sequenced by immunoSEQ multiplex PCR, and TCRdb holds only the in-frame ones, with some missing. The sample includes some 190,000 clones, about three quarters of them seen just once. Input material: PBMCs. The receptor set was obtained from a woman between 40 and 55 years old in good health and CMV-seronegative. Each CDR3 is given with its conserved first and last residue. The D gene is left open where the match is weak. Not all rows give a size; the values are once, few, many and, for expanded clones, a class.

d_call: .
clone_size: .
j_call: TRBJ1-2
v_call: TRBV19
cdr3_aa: CASSAGPYYGYTF
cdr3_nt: TGTGCCAGTAGCGCAGGGCCGTACTATGGCTACACCTTC

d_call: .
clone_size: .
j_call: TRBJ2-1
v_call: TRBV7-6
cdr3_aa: CASSPSLSGSTYNEQFF
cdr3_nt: TGTGCCAGCAGCCCCAGTCTCAGCGGAAGCACATACAATGAGCAGTTCTTC

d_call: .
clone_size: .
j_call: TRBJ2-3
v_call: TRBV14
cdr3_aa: CASSPLGLRSTDTQYF
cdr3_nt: TGTGCCAGCAGCCCGCTGGGACTGAGATCCACAGATACGCAGTATTTT

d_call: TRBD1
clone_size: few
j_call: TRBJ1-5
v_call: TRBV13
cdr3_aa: CASSLAGTGAQPQHF
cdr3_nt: TGTGCCAGCAGCTTAGCTGGGACAGGGGCACAGCCCCAGCATTTT

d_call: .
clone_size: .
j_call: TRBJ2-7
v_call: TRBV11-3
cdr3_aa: CASSLSRASYEQYF
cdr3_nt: TGTGCCAGCAGCTTATCCAGGGCCTCCTACGAGCAGTACTTC

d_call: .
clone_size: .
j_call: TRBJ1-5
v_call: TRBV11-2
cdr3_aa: CASSLSEGQPQHF
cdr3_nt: TGTGCCAGCAGCTTATCGGAGGGTCAGCCCCAGCATTTT

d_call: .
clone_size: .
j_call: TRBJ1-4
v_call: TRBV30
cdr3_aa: CAWNRDRTNEKLFF
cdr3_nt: TGTGCCTGGAACAGAGACAGAACTAATGAAAAACTGTTTTTT

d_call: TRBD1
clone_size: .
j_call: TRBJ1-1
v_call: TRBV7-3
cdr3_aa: CASSPQGEENTEAFF
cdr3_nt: TGTGCCAGCAGCCCTCAGGGGGAAGAAAACACTGAAGCTTTCTTT

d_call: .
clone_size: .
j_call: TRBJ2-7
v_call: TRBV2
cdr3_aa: CASSEGLSIYEQYF
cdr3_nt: TGTGCCAGCAGTGAAGGACTAAGTATCTACGAGCAGTACTTC

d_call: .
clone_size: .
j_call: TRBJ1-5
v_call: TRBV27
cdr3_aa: CASSARTASHQPQHF
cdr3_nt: TGTGCCAGCAGTGCGAGGACAGCGAGTCACCAGCCCCAGCATTTT

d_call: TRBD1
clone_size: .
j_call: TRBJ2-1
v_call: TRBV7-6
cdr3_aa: CASSLEPWDRGFNEQFF
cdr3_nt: TGTGCCAGCAGCTTAGAGCCTTGGGACAGGGGTTTCAATGAGCAGTTCTTC

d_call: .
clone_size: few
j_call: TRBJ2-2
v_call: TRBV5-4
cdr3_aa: CASSLPEFNTGELFF
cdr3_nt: TGTGCCAGCAGCTTGCCAGAATTTAACACCGGGGAGCTGTTTTTT

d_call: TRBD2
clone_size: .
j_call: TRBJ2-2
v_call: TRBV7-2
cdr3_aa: CASSPPLGAGVPGELFF
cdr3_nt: TGTGCCAGCAGCCCACCACTGGGAGCGGGAGTCCCCGGGGAGCTGTTTTTT

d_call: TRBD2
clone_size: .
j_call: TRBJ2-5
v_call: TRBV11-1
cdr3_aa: CASSFSGRGRETQYF
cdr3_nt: TGTGCCAGCAGCTTTAGCGGGAGGGGGAGAGAGACCCAGTACTTC

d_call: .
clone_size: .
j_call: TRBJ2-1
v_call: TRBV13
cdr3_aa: CASSLIGEQFF
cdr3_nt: TGTGCCAGCAGCTTAATCGGGGAGCAGTTCTTC

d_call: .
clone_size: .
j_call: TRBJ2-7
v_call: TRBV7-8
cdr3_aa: CASSLGLSSYEQYF
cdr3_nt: TGTGCCAGCAGCTTAGGGCTCAGCTCCTACGAGCAGTACTTC

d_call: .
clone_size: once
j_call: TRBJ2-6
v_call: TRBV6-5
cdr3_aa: CASSQGFGANVLTF
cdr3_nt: TGTGCCAGCAGTCAGGGTTTTGGGGCCAACGTCCTGACTTTC

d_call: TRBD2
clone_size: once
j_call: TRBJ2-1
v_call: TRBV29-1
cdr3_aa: CSVGGAPSGDDNEQFF
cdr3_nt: TGCAGCGTTGGAGGGGCGCCTAGCGGGGATGACAATGAGCAGTTCTTC